The sequence of this T cell receptor (beta chain) was determined in a study of cytomegalovirus exposure and HLA in healthy donors. CDR1 is MRHNA, CDR2 SNTAGT, per germline. V trimming: 0 bases; J trimming: 2 bases; junction bases outside the gene matches: 2. The CDR3 covers 15 residues. PCR amplification relied on 60 Vbeta primers (plus 13 Jbeta primers). The repertoire was sequenced with immunoSEQ multiplex PCR; TCRdb's copy has only in-frame clones and lacks some. The profile covers roughly 100,000 clones, with less than 80% appearing a single time and 3.5% to 4% taken by the ten largest. This chain links TRBV6-4 with TRBJ2-3, with 7 nucleotides matching TRBD2. The receptor's source is a man in his thirties or forties in good health and CMV-seropositive. Input material: PBMCs. The CDR3 reads CASSDSAGSTDTQYF. For the CDR3, the DNA is TGTGCCAGCAGTGACTCAGCGGGGTCCACAGATACGCAGTATTTT.